Below are 23 T cell receptor beta chains sequenced from a single sample in a study of cytomegalovirus exposure and HLA in healthy donors. Both 60 Vbeta primers and 13 Jbeta primers went into the PCR. Libraries were prepared by immunoSEQ multiplex PCR; TCRdb keeps only in-frame clonotypes and omits some of them. Of about 210,000 clones listed, 82% are singletons. Input material: PBMCs. These receptors were taken from a man in his forties or fifties in good health and CMV-seropositive.

The rearrangement uses TRBV5-1 and TRBJ2-1; the match to TRBD1 covers 9 bases. This CDR3 has 16 residues. The junction had 12 bases not matched to a gene; V was cut back by 0 bases and J by 11 bases. Germline lookup yields CDR1 SGHRS and CDR2 YFSETQ. CDR3 in DNA: TGCGCCAGCAGCTTGGCGCCGGGACAGGGCCCCGATCAGCAGTTCTTC. Protein: CASSLAPGQGPDQQFF.

J is TRBJ1-2 and V is TRBV11-2; D is perhaps TRBD1 (6 bases). The CDR3 loop spans 13 amino acids. V lost 7 bases and J lost 8, with 17 bases in between. The germline V gene encodes CDR1 SGHAT and CDR2 FQNNGV. The CDR3 nucleotides are TGTGCCAGCAAACTGGGGGGGGCGGAGGGCTACACCTTC. Its protein is CASKLGGAEGYTF.

The chain carries TRBV5-1 and TRBJ1-1; perhaps TRBD1 as D (6 bases). V was shortened by 5 bases and J by 1 base, with 12 bases between the two germline ends. CDR1 SGHRS and CDR2 YFSETQ come from the germline V gene. This CDR3 contains 14 residues. The CDR3 sequence is CASSLGQSNTEAFF. CDR3 nucleotides: TGCGCCAGCAGTCTAGGACAGTCGAACACTGAAGCTTTCTTT.

The rearrangement joins TRBV6-5 to TRBJ2-5; D is possibly TRBD2 (6 bases). This CDR3 comprises 12 residues. Trimming left V 4 bases short and J 3 bases short, with 6 bases between. The germline V gene encodes CDR1 MNHEY and CDR2 SVGAGI. CDR3 sequence reads: CASSSGEETQYF. CDR3 nucleotide sequence: TGTGCCAGCAGTTCGGGGGAAGAGACCCAGTACTTC.

This clone showed up just a few times. V and J are TRBV6-1 and TRBJ1-4; the D is unclear. The ends were cut back, 3 bases at V and 8 bases at J, with 22 bases in the middle. This CDR3 spans 17 amino acids. Germline V CDR1 and CDR2: MNHNS, SASEGT. The CDR3 sequence: CASSDGLVTTEGEKLFF. In DNA form, the CDR3 reads TGTGCCAGCAGTGATGGCCTCGTGACAACGGAAGGCGAAAAACTGTTTTTT.

This chain uses TRBV11-3 with TRBJ1-1, with D possibly matching TRBD1 (6 bases). The CDR3 length is 14 residues. The V and J ends lost 4 bases and 1 base respectively, with 10 bases between them. Per germline, CDR1 SGHNT and CDR2 YENEEA. The CDR3 nucleotides read TGTGCCAGCAGCTCTCCGGACAGGAACACTGAAGCTTTCTTT. Its protein is CASSSPDRNTEAFF.

The rearrangement links TRBV7-2 to TRBJ2-5; no firm D call. V was clipped by 2 bases and J by 5 bases, with 9 bases between them. CDR1 SGHTA and CDR2 FQGNSA come from the germline V gene. This CDR3 contains 13 residues. Here the CDR3 reads CASSLTGYETQYF. The CDR3 DNA is TGTGCCAGCAGCTTAACCGGGTACGAGACCCAGTACTTC.

The rearrangement uses TRBV29-1 and TRBJ1-1; TRBD1 agrees at 7 bases. This CDR3 contains 14 residues. Germline CDR1 is SQVTM and CDR2 is ANQGSEA. Trimming took 5 bases from V and 2 from J; bases not matched to a gene: 8. In nucleotides, the CDR3 is TGCAGCGTTCTTACTCGGACAGGAAACACTGAAGCTTTCTTT. This encodes CSVLTRTGNTEAFF. The full variable domain, with the rest looked up from reference TRBV29-1 and TRBJ1-1, is SAVISQKPSRDICQRGTSLTIQCQVDSQVTMMFWYRQQPGQSLTLIATANQGSEATYESGFVIDKFPISRPNLTFSTLTVSNMSPEDSSIYLCSVLTRTGNTEAFFGQGTRLTVV.

The V gene is TRBV9, the J gene TRBJ1-1; 10 bases align to TRBD1. The CDR3 covers 15 residues. In germline, CDR1 is SGDLS, CDR2 YYNGEE. Trimming cost V 4 bases and J 4 bases; bases outside gene matches: 7. CDR3 in DNA: TGTGCCAGCAGCCCTGGGACAGGGGCGAGCACTGAAGCTTTCTTT. Amino acids: CASSPGTGASTEAFF.

V and J are TRBV5-4 and TRBJ1-3; D ambiguous. CDR3 size: 14 residues. V was cut by 0 bases and J by 2 bases, with 6 bases left in between. Germline V gene data show CDR1 as SGHNT and CDR2 as YYREEE (reference sequence). The CDR3 reads CASSLGTAGNTIYF. The CDR3 DNA reads as TGTGCCAGCAGCTTGGGAACAGCTGGAAACACCATATATTTT. The full variable domain, in which reference TRBV5-4 and TRBJ1-3 provide the parts outside the CDR3, is ETGVTQSPTHLIKTRGQQVTLRCSSQSGHNTVSWYQQALGQGPQFIFQYYREEENGRGNFPPRFSGLQFPNYSSELNVNALELDDSALYLCASSLGTAGNTIYFGEGSWLTVV.

The V gene is TRBV7-9, the J gene TRBJ2-4, with a possible D match to TRBD1 (6 bases). Germline V gene sequence: CDR1 SEHNR, CDR2 FQNEAQ (reference sequence). There are 15 residues in the CDR3. V was trimmed by 1 base and J by 8 bases, leaving 15 bases between them. In DNA form, the CDR3 reads TGTGCCAGCAGCTTAGATGGGACACGGGGAGACATTCAGTACTTC. Protein product: CASSLDGTRGDIQYF.

J is TRBJ2-3 and V is TRBV2; D is uncertain. With 3 bases removed from V and 1 base from J, the gap between germline ends came to 11 bases. The CDR3 contains 15 residues. Germline values: CDR1 SNHLY, CDR2 FYNNEI. The CDR3 is CASSEVQQGTDTQYF. Here the CDR3 DNA reads TGTGCCAGCAGTGAGGTCCAGCAGGGCACAGATACGCAGTATTTT.

The chain is built from TRBV6-1 and TRBJ1-2, with a tentative D call TRBD1 (5 bases). Germline values: CDR1 MNHNS, CDR2 SASEGT. V was cut by 1 base and J by 4 bases, with 13 bases left in between. The CDR3 has 15 amino acids. This chain's CDR3 is CASSEGSGFPYGYTF. The CDR3 coding sequence is TGTGCCAGCAGTGAAGGATCAGGGTTCCCCTATGGCTACACCTTC.

This clone showed up just a few times. This chain uses TRBV19 with TRBJ2-7, with D perhaps TRBD1 (5 bases). Germline V gene sequence: CDR1 LNHDA, CDR2 SQIVND (reference sequence). This CDR3 contains 13 residues. The V end was cut by 3 bases, the J end by 2 bases, with 8 bases between. The CDR3: CASSIDRAYEQYF. CDR3 in DNA: TGTGCCAGTAGTATCGACAGAGCCTACGAGCAGTACTTC.

The chain carries TRBV7-3 and TRBJ2-7; 8 nucleotides agree with TRBD2. The V gene's germline CDR1 is SGHTA and CDR2 FQGTGA. Trimming took 0 bases from V and 3 from J; bases not matched to a gene: 4. The CDR3 consists of 15 residues. CDR3 sequence: CASSLTGTSGYEQYF. The CDR3 DNA reads TGTGCCAGCAGCTTAACCGGTACTAGCGGCTACGAGCAGTACTTC.

The V call is TRBV20-1, the J call TRBJ1-2; D might be TRBD1 (5 bases). The germline V gene encodes CDR1 DFQATT and CDR2 SNEGSKA (reference sequence). V gave up 3 bases and J gave up 7 bases, with 9 bases separating them. This CDR3 comprises 11 residues. The CDR3, as DNA: TGCAGTGCTAGTTCAGGGTCTGGCTACACCTTC. Protein sequence: CSASSGSGYTF.

The chain couples TRBV19 to TRBJ2-1; no clear D. Trimming shortened V by 3 bases and J by 0 bases, and 9 bases separated the two germline ends. CDR1 is LNHDA, CDR2 SQIVND, per germline (reference sequence). The CDR3 runs 15 residues. The CDR3 region is CASSILHVSYNEQFF. CDR3 sequence (DNA): TGTGCCAGTAGTATCTTACACGTCTCCTACAATGAGCAGTTCTTC.

The chain recombines TRBV5-4 with TRBJ2-4; 7 nucleotides line up with TRBD1. The CDR3 contains 16 residues. Per the germline V gene, CDR1 is SGHNT and CDR2 is YYREEE (reference sequence). Trimming removed 4 bases from V and 1 base from J; junction bases left unmatched: 8. Written as DNA, the CDR3 is TGTGCCAGCAGCCCCAGACAGGGCAAGGCCAAAAACATTCAGTACTTC. As protein: CASSPRQGKAKNIQYF. Supplemented by reference TRBV5-4 and TRBJ2-4, the full variable domain reads ETGVTQSPTHLIKTRGQQVTLRCSSQSGHNTVSWYQQALGQGPQFIFQYYREEENGRGNFPPRFSGLQFPNYSSELNVNALELDDSALYLCASSPRQGKAKNIQYFGAGTRLSVL.

In its sample, this clone was seen once. The rearrangement joins TRBV19 to TRBJ2-3; D perhaps matches TRBD2 (6 bases). V was pared by 11 bases and J by 3 bases, with 21 bases between. This CDR3 contains 15 residues. The germline gives CDR1 LNHDA, CDR2 SQIVND (reference sequence). Written as DNA, the CDR3 is TGTGCCTCCCACAGTAGAGGCGGGACGACAGATACGCAGTATTTT. Amino acids: CASHSRGGTTDTQYF.

This clone was observed a handful of times. The CDR3 sequence: CASSSGQGLFELFF. CDR3 coding DNA: TGTGCCAGCAGTTCGGGACAGGGACTGTTCGAACTGTTTTTT. This rearrangement joins TRBV6-5 to TRBJ1-4; 9 bases align to TRBD1. Per germline, CDR1 MNHEY and CDR2 SVGAGI. J was trimmed by 12 bases and V by 4 bases; bases with no gene match: 9. The CDR3 consists of 14 residues.

The gene calls are TRBV19 and TRBJ2-2, with D possibly being TRBD2 (7 bases). The CDR3 has 18 amino acids. The V gene's germline CDR1 is LNHDA and CDR2 SQIVND (reference sequence). V dropped 6 bases and J dropped 4 bases, with 24 bases sitting between them. The CDR3 DNA reads TGTGCCAGTAGGGACATCATGAGGGGGGGACGGGCCACCGGGGAGCTGTTTTTT. Residues: CASRDIMRGGRATGELFF.

The gene calls are TRBV6-5 and TRBJ1-1; 9 positions match TRBD1. Germline CDR1 and CDR2: MNHEY and SVGAGI. After removal of 7 bases from V and 0 bases from J, the junction contained 3 bases not matched to a gene. This CDR3 contains 14 residues. The CDR3 coding sequence is TGTGCCAGCACGCGGGACAGGGTGAACACTGAAGCTTTCTTT. Translated: CASTRDRVNTEAFF.

This chain joins TRBV4-1 and TRBJ1-5, with 7 bases identical to TRBD1. CDR1 is MGHRA, CDR2 YSYEKL, per germline. V trimming: 4 bases; J trimming: 2 bases; junction bases outside the gene matches: 5. This CDR3 has 15 residues. The CDR3 DNA reads TGCGCCAGCAGCCTCAGGGGGTCTGGCAATCAGCCCCAGCATTTT. This sequence encodes CASSLRGSGNQPQHF.